Sequencing of this T cell receptor (beta chain) was carried out in a study of cytomegalovirus exposure and HLA in healthy donors. The CDR3 contains 12 residues. In germline, CDR1 is SEHNR, CDR2 FQNEAQ (reference sequence). This clone was detected a few times. Antigen unknown. The junction and the germline gene differ at one end; a read error may be behind it. The PCR contained 60 Vbeta and 13 Jbeta primers. Profiling relied on immunoSEQ multiplex PCR, and the TCRdb table lists in-frame clones only, not all of them. The sample includes under 200,000 clones, about 76% of them seen just once. Study-level results: TCR beta chain V- and J-gene trimming was linked, in a later analysis, to a missense variant in DCLRE1C. The study dropped some indistinguishable V segments, TRBV6-2 and TRBV6-3 among them. High sensitivity and specificity were reportedly achieved when the classifier diagnosed cytomegalovirus status.

The chain uses TRBV7-9 and TRBJ1-1; the D gene is possibly TRBD1 (5 bases). The sequence was collected from a woman aged 18-30 years in good health and CMV-seropositive. Sequenced material: PBMCs. The CDR3 sequence is CSSSFVGAGAFF. The CDR3 DNA reads TGTTCCAGCAGCTTCGTAGGGGCTGGGGCTTTCTTT.